The sequence of this TCR beta chain was determined in a study of control samples from healthy donors and cancer patients. The CDR3 consists of 15 residues. CDR1 is MNHEY, CDR2 SMNVEV, per germline (reference sequence). V was pared by 5 bases and J by 0 bases, with 11 bases between. Assay used: immunoSEQ multiplex PCR; TCRdb lists only in-frame clones, some missing. The table shows 190,000 or so clones, with about 93% occurring only once. The chain couples TRBV27 to TRBJ1-5; D possibly corresponds to TRBD1 (5 bases). Sequencing was done on a sample of blood. The clonotype originates from a man aged 18 to 35 in good health. The CDR3 loop is CASSEGTDSNQPQHF. Written as DNA, the CDR3 is TGTGCCAGCAGTGAAGGGACGGATAGCAATCAGCCCCAGCATTTT.